The entry below describes one T cell receptor beta chain. Authors' analysis steps: How many nucleated cells were present was estimated from reference gene primer amplification. Clones were read by immunoSEQ multiplex PCR, and TCRdb kept only the in-frame ones, dropping some. The V and J calls and clone size come from that table; D and trimming were worked out from the DNA. The sample contains under 100,000 clones, about 85% of which appear only once. The source of the sample is a study of blood T cell repertoires in COVID-19. Whole-study context: Sources were T cells, B-cell-depleted T cells, or PBMCs; the material itself was cDNA or gDNA.

CDR1 is MNHEY, CDR2 SVGEGT, per germline. Deletions cut 6 bases from V and 4 bases from J, with 12 bases between. The CDR3 extends over 13 amino acids. The Seattle patients, enrolled during active infection, were followed longitudinally. The TCR comes from a woman older than 75 with COVID-19, enrolled during active disease. V is TRBV6-2 or TRBV6-3 and J is TRBJ1-1; tentatively, D is TRBD1 (6 bases). What was sequenced was peripheral blood. This CDR3 reads CASSRTARTEAFF. Written as DNA, the CDR3 is TGTGCCAGCAGCCGGACAGCCCGCACTGAAGCTTTCTTT.